The 11 T cell receptor beta chains below come from one sample, sequenced in a study of T cells in women clearing cervical HPV infection. Sequencing was performed with immunoSEQ multiplex PCR; in TCRdb, only in-frame clones are kept and a portion is missing. This sample carries approximately 31,000 clones, with over 3% going to the ten biggest clones. The sequenced material came from blood buffy coat. The receptors were gathered from a woman between 18 and 75 years old with a cervical HPV16 infection that either progressed to CIN3+ or cleared (not recorded which).

Comment on this clone: The read halts 3 residues ahead of the CDR3 end, with the missing end drawn from the germline J gene. The chain combines TRBV2 with TRBJ1-2, with unresolved D. This CDR3 is built from 12 residues. The germline V gene has CDR1 SNHLY and CDR2 FYNNEI. The CDR3 reads CASGSGSYDYTF. The sequenced part of the CDR3 DNA is TGTGCCAGCGGATCGGGTTCTTACGAC.

As concerns this clone: The read terminates 3 residues ahead of where the CDR3 ends, so the germline J gene completes it. The chain uses TRBV5-6 and TRBJ2-2; possible D gene TRBD1, 5 bases. CDR3 size: 15 residues. The germline V gene encodes CDR1 SGHDT and CDR2 YYEEEE. CDR3 loop: CASSLDYSGANVLFF. The CDR3 DNA, read in part, is TGTGCCAGCAGCTTGGATTACTCTGGGGCCAACGTG.

As for this clone: The read halts 3 residues ahead of the CDR3 end, with the missing end drawn from the germline J gene. The chain has TRBV14 and TRBJ1-1; TRBD1 matches at 7 bases. Germline CDR1 reads SGHDN; CDR2 reads FVKESK. V was pared by 0 bases and J by 6 bases, with 10 bases of the junction left unmatched. The CDR3 consists of 16 residues. The CDR3 bases that were read are TGTGCCAGCAGCCAAGATCTCCAGGGGGAGAATCCTGAA. It encodes CASSQDLQGENPE. The complete CDR3 reads CASSQDLQGENPEAFF.

Comment on this clone: The read is 3 residues too short to cover the CDR3 end, so that end is filled in from the germline J gene. The chain is built from TRBV18 and TRBJ1-2; perhaps TRBD1 as D (6 bases). The germline V gene encodes CDR1 KGHSH and CDR2 LQKENI. The CDR3 runs to 16 residues. CDR3 DNA, as far as it was read: TGTGCCAGCTCACCAAAGATGGGGGCCTTCGTCCATGAC. This sequence encodes CASSPKMGAFVHD. The complete CDR3 protein is CASSPKMGAFVHDYTF. Together with reference TRBV18 and TRBJ1-2, the CDR3 gives the full variable domain: NAGVMQNPRHLVRRRGQEARLRCSPMKGHSHVYWYRQLPEEGLKFMVYLQKENIIDESGMPKERFSAEFPKEGPSILRIQQVVRGDSAAYFCASSPKMGAFVHDYTFGSGTRLTVV.

As concerns this clone: Read data end 3 residues before the CDR3 end; the end is taken from the germline J gene. The chain combines TRBV20-1 with TRBJ1-2; D is uncertain. Between the trimmed V and J ends, which lost 3 bases and 3 bases, there was a span of 11 bases. Germline V gene lookup returns CDR1 DFQATT and CDR2 SNEGSKA (reference sequence). The CDR3 consists of 13 residues. Incomplete CDR3 DNA: TGCAGTGCTAGCGGGGATAGGGACTATGGC. This encodes CSASGDRDYG. The CDR3 in its entirety is CSASGDRDYGYTF.

A remark on this clone: The read terminates 3 residues ahead of where the CDR3 ends, so the germline J gene completes it. This chain uses TRBV7-2 with TRBJ1-4; D is ambiguous. The CDR3 spans 15 residues. The germline V gene has CDR1 SGHTA and CDR2 FQGNSA. V was pared by 2 bases and J by 7 bases, with 14 bases between. The CDR3 reads CASSLLGQRGEKLFF. The part of the CDR3 DNA that was read is TGTGCCAGCAGCTTACTTGGCCAGCGCGGTGAAAAA.

About this clone itself: The read finishes 3 residues shy of the CDR3 end, and the germline J gene is used to complete it. This sequence joins TRBV19 and TRBJ2-3, with 8 nucleotides matching TRBD2. V trimming: 6 bases; J trimming: 0 bases; junction bases outside the gene matches: 2. The germline CDR1 and CDR2 sequences are LNHDA and SQIVND (reference sequence). This CDR3 comprises 14 residues. The CDR3 DNA, read in part, is TGTGCCAGTAGAACTAGCGGCAGCACAGATACG. It specifies CASRTSGSTDT. The whole CDR3 sequence reads CASRTSGSTDTQYF. Looking up the rest from reference TRBV19 and TRBJ2-3 gives the full variable domain: DGGITQSPKYLFRKEGQNVTLSCEQNLNHDAMYWYRQDPGQGLRLIYYSQIVNDFQKGDIAEGYSVSREKKESFPLTVTSAQKNPTAFYLCASRTSGSTDTQYFGPGTRLTVL.

As concerns this clone: The read is 3 residues too short to cover the CDR3 end, so that end is filled in from the germline J gene. V is TRBV20-1 and J is TRBJ1-6, with D perhaps TRBD1 (6 bases). CDR3 length equals 16 residues. Trimming removed 0 bases from V and 7 bases from J, with 16 bases in between. CDR1 DFQATT and CDR2 SNEGSKA come from the germline V gene (reference sequence). CDR3 bases read: TGCAGTGCTAGAGATCAATTGGGACACGGGAATTCACCC. Translating gives CSARDQLGHGNSP. The entire CDR3 sequence reads CSARDQLGHGNSPLHF.

Details on this clone: The sequenced fragment ends 3 residues before the CDR3 boundary, so the rest is inferred from the germline J gene. The chain joins TRBV20-1 to TRBJ1-1, with no clear D. The germline V and J ends were trimmed by 6 bases and 1 base, with 12 bases remaining between them. Germline V gene data show CDR1 as DFQATT and CDR2 as SNEGSKA (reference sequence). The CDR3 spans 13 residues. CDR3 protein: CSATTPGNTEAFF. The part of the CDR3 DNA that was read is TGCAGTGCAACCACCCCAGGGAACACTGAA.

Points on this clone: Read sequence stops 3 residues before the CDR3 end, and the germline J gene provides the missing end. The same CDR3 is also encoded by other DNA sequences in this sample. The chain carries TRBV20-1 and TRBJ2-3, with TRBD2 matching over 11 bases. The V gene end was trimmed by 0 bases and the J gene end by 6 bases; junction bases not matched to a gene: 5. The CDR3 is 15 amino acids. CDR1 is DFQATT, CDR2 SNEGSKA, per germline (reference sequence). This CDR3 reads CSARDPASGGDTQYF. The CDR3 bases that were read are TGCAGTGCTAGAGATCCGGCTAGCGGGGGGGATACG.

The sequenced part of the CDR3 DNA is TGTGCCAGCAGCTCGAGGACAGGTAACAATGAG. This encodes CASSSRTGNNE. Given in full, the CDR3 is CASSSRTGNNEQFF. This sequence joins TRBV11-3 and TRBJ2-1; 7 positions match TRBD1. The read ends 3 residues before the CDR3 terminus; that terminus is restored from the germline J gene. This CDR3 comprises 14 residues. The V segment lost 4 bases and the J segment 5 bases; nucleotides outside the gene matches: 5. Germline assignment: CDR1 SGHNT and CDR2 YENEEA. Complete variable domain (other parts from reference TRBV11-3 and TRBJ2-1): EAGVVQSPRYKIIEKKQPVAFWCNPISGHNTLYWYLQNLGQGPELLIRYENEEAVDDSQLPKDRFSAERLKGVDSTLKIQPAELGDSAVYLCASSSRTGNNEQFFGPGTRLTVL.